A single TCR beta chain is shown here with its context. The CDR3 has 15 amino acids. CDR1 KGHSH and CDR2 LQKENI come from the germline V gene. Losses at the gene ends were 3 bases for V and 7 bases for J; bases not matched to a gene: 11. The sample comes from a study of OX40 agonist ivuxolimab in advanced cancers. This table comes from immunoSEQ multiplex PCR, and its TCRdb copy is limited to in-frame clones, with some not included. The sample carries tens of thousands of clones, more than 75% recorded once. This sequence was found in an adult with an advanced solid tumor such as melanoma, head and neck, liver or kidney cancer. The sequencing used CD4+ or CD8+ T cells sorted from blood, collected in a trial of the OX40 agonist ivuxolimab. The gene calls are TRBV18 and TRBJ2-7, with 8 bases aligning to TRBD1. CDR3 nucleotides: TGTGCCAGCTCACCTAGGGGACAGGCCCCCCAAGAGCAGTACTTC. Protein: CASSPRGQAPQEQYF.